Each of the 14 T cell receptor beta chains below was sequenced from the same sample in a study of hypomethylating agent response in myelodysplastic syndrome. Using immunoSEQ multiplex PCR, the repertoire was profiled, and TCRdb retains in-frame clones only, with some absent. The table includes some 10,000 clones, about 83% detected once. This material consisted of bone marrow, taken before or after starting hypomethylating agent treatment for myelodysplastic syndrome (not recorded which). The receptors here all came from a human donor with myelodysplastic syndrome.

The J gene is TRBJ1-6, the V gene TRBV27, with unresolved D. This CDR3 is 12 amino acids long. CDR1 and CDR2 from the germline V gene are MNHEY and SMNVEV (reference sequence). V gave up 3 bases and J gave up 3 bases, with 0 bases separating them. CDR3 amino acids: CASSFYNSPLHF. In nucleotides, the CDR3 is TGTGCCAGCAGTTTCTATAATTCACCCCTCCACTTT.

This chain joins TRBV5-1 and TRBJ1-1; 7 bases are shared with TRBD1. With V trimmed by 1 base and J by 7 bases, 4 bases remained unmatched. CDR3 length equals 13 residues. The V gene's germline CDR1 is SGHRS and CDR2 YFSETQ. The CDR3 DNA is TGCGCCAGCAGCTTGTGGGACAGCGGTGAAGCTTTCTTT. Translating gives CASSLWDSGEAFF.

The V call is TRBV27, the J call TRBJ2-3; 10 nucleotides align to TRBD1. CDR3 length equals 16 residues. Trimming took 4 bases from V and 2 from J; bases not matched to a gene: 6. CDR1 is MNHEY and CDR2 is SMNVEV in the germline V gene (reference sequence). The CDR3 DNA sequence: TGTGCCAGCAGTTCGGGACAGGGGAGGATCACAGATACGCAGTATTTT. Protein: CASSSGQGRITDTQYF.

This chain joins TRBV6-5 and TRBJ1-1; D ambiguous. This CDR3 spans 14 amino acids. V was pared by 6 bases and J by 1 base, with 12 bases between. Per germline, CDR1 MNHEY and CDR2 SVGAGI. The CDR3 coding sequence is TGTGCCAGCAGCCTCAGGAGCCGGAACACTGAAGCTTTCTTT. This sequence encodes CASSLRSRNTEAFF.

The chain has TRBV6-4 and TRBJ2-4; 11 bases are a match to TRBD2. Per germline, CDR1 MRHNA and CDR2 SNTAGT. This CDR3 is 14 amino acids long. V dropped 0 bases and J dropped 9; count of bases not matched to a gene: 1. The DNA of the CDR3 is TGTGCCAGCAGTGACTCTAGCGGGGGGGCCATTCAGTACTTC. This encodes CASSDSSGGAIQYF.

The chain links TRBV5-1 to TRBJ1-2, with D hard to call. V was shortened by 1 base and J by 8 bases, with 9 bases between the two germline ends. CDR3 length: 12 amino acids. CDR1 is SGHRS, CDR2 YFSETQ, per germline. The CDR3 DNA follows: TGCGCCAGCAGCTTGATAGGGTCCGGCTACACCTTC. Translating it yields CASSLIGSGYTF.

This clone was seen a few times. The V and J genes are TRBV14 and TRBJ2-7; D ambiguous. The CDR3 totals 14 residues. The V gene's germline CDR1 is SGHDN and CDR2 FVKESK. V gave up 2 bases and J gave up 6 bases, with 14 bases separating them. The CDR3 sequence is CASSQFRQVGEQYF. The CDR3 DNA sequence: TGTGCCAGCAGCCAATTCAGGCAGGTCGGCGAGCAGTACTTC.

V is TRBV14 and J is TRBJ1-1; 7 bases are a match to TRBD1. The V gene's germline CDR1 is SGHDN and CDR2 FVKESK. Trimming at V came to 5 bases and at J to 5 bases, leaving 8 bases not matched to a gene. This CDR3 spans 14 amino acids. CDR3 region: CASSFEGAGTEAFF. As DNA, the CDR3 is TGTGCCAGCAGCTTCGAGGGGGCAGGAACTGAAGCTTTCTTT. Drawing the rest from reference TRBV14 and TRBJ1-1, the complete variable domain is EAGVTQFPSHSVIEKGQTVTLRCDPISGHDNLYWYRRVMGKEIKFLLHFVKESKQDESGMPNNRFLAERTGGTYSTLKVQPAELEDSGVYFCASSFEGAGTEAFFGQGTRLTVV.

This sequence joins TRBV5-1 and TRBJ1-6; 7 bases align to TRBD1. J gave up 7 bases and V 1 base, and 5 bases lay outside the gene matches. This CDR3 region has 15 residues. CDR1 SGHRS and CDR2 YFSETQ come from the germline V gene. The DNA for the CDR3 is TGCGCCAGCAGCTTGACGACAGGGAGGAATTCACCCCTCCACTTT. The encoded protein is CASSLTTGRNSPLHF.

The chain has TRBV14 and TRBJ2-1; D gene unclear. The V end was cut by 4 bases, the J end by 7 bases, with 8 bases between. This CDR3 is 12 amino acids long. In germline, CDR1 is SGHDN, CDR2 FVKESK. The CDR3 here is CASSRSLNEQFF. The CDR3 DNA follows: TGTGCCAGCAGCCGGTCCTTAAATGAGCAGTTCTTC.

V and J are TRBV5-1 and TRBJ1-5; 9 nucleotides match TRBD1. The germline V gene encodes CDR1 SGHRS and CDR2 YFSETQ. V shed 4 bases and J 5 bases; nucleotides not matched to a gene: 4. The CDR3 contains 14 residues. The CDR3 bases are TGCGCCAGCAGCCGGACAGGGGTTGATCAGCCCCAGCATTTT. Translating gives CASSRTGVDQPQHF.

V is TRBV7-9 and J is TRBJ1-4; D is possibly TRBD1 (6 bases). Trimming left V 8 bases short and J 8 bases short, with 21 bases between. Germline-derived CDR1 and CDR2 are SEHNR and FQNEAQ (reference sequence). The CDR3 sequence is 15 residues long. The CDR3 loop is CASLFDPGTNEKLFF. Here the CDR3 DNA reads TGTGCCAGCCTGTTCGACCCAGGGACAAACGAAAAACTGTTTTTT.

This clone came up once. The chain uses TRBV2 and TRBJ2-5; D unresolved. The DNA matches TRBJ2-7 better at its end, which makes the J call doubtful. The CDR3 is 13 amino acids. Looked up from germline, CDR1 is SNHLY and CDR2 is FYNNEI. The CDR3 loop is CASTGVLTYEQYF. CDR3 coding DNA: TGTGCCAGCACAGGAGTCTTGACCTACGAGCAGTACTTC.

This clone was seen only once. The V and J genes are TRBV28 and TRBJ1-2; 7 bases agree with TRBD1. The CDR3 contains 19 residues. After removal of 3 bases from V and 1 base from J, the junction contained 17 bases not matched to a gene. Germline V gene sequence: CDR1 MDHEN, CDR2 SYDVKM. The CDR3, as DNA: TGTGCCAGCAGTTTTGATGGTAGGAGGGGGCCAGCCATTAACTATGGCTACACCTTC. It is translated as CASSFDGRRGPAINYGYTF.